This T cell receptor beta chain originates from a study of blood T cell repertoires in COVID-19. Study-level background: Researchers got acute and convalescent COVID-19 samples from the United States, Italy and Spain. PBMCs, B-cell-depleted T cells, or T cells were the source of the cDNA or gDNA that made up the material.

This CDR3 has 16 residues. Trimming at V came to 3 bases and at J to 5 bases, leaving 10 bases not matched to a gene. Germline V CDR1 and CDR2: SGHTA, FQGNSA. In the original processing: Amplification with reference gene primers provided the estimates of nucleated cell counts. Generated by immunoSEQ multiplex PCR, the TCRdb table keeps only in-frame clones and is missing some. D and trimming come from the DNA, and the V and J calls and clone size come from that table. The data contain tens of thousands of clones, 88% of them singletons. This TCR was sampled from a human donor in a cohort sampled during active COVID-19. The chain recombines TRBV7-2 with TRBJ2-3, with 8 bases lining up with TRBD2. The sample comprised peripheral blood. In nucleotides, the CDR3 is TGTGCCAGCAGCTTGGGGCTGGGACTAGATGGAGATACGCAGTATTTT. Translation: CASSLGLGLDGDTQYF.